These T cell receptor beta chains were read from a single sample in a study of blood T cell repertoires in COVID-19. Sequenced by immunoSEQ multiplex PCR; TCRdb stores in-frame clones only, minus some. Of approximately 160,000 clones listed, approximately 80% are singletons. Sequenced: PBMCs or T cells enriched from blood (not recorded which). The receptor set was obtained from a man aged 40-50 years who had recovered from COVID-19. CDR3s include the opening cysteine and the closing phenylalanine or tryptophan. D genes are given only for firm matches. Only some rows state a clone size, as once, few, many or a class for expanded clones.

D gene: TRBD1; J gene: TRBJ1-6; V gene: TRBV11-2; clone size: .; CDR3 DNA: TGTGCCAGCAGCTTAGAGGGGGACAGAATATCACCCCTCCACTTT; CDR3 protein: CASSLEGDRISPLHF
D gene: .; J gene: TRBJ1-3; V gene: TRBV5-1; clone size: .; CDR3 DNA: TGCGCCAGCAGCTCACATTACAGCTCTGGAAACACCATATATTTT; CDR3 protein: CASSSHYSSGNTIYF
D gene: .; J gene: TRBJ2-5; V gene: TRBV12-3/TRBV12-4; clone size: .; CDR3 DNA: TGTGCCAGCAGTTTGGGGCAGCAAGAGACCCAGTACTTC; CDR3 protein: CASSLGQQETQYF
D gene: TRBD1; J gene: TRBJ2-1; V gene: TRBV10-3; clone size: .; CDR3 DNA: TGTGCTACCAGCTTTACAGGGGGGATTGATGAGCAGTTCTTC; CDR3 protein: CATSFTGGIDEQFF
D gene: .; J gene: TRBJ1-1; V gene: TRBV2; clone size: .; CDR3 DNA: TGTGCCAGCAGTGATTACTCGCCATCTGAAGCTTTCTTT; CDR3 protein: CASSDYSPSEAFF
D gene: TRBD2; J gene: TRBJ2-1; V gene: TRBV9; clone size: .; CDR3 DNA: TGTGCCAGCAGCGTTCGGACTAGCGGGGTTTCTCTAAGCTCCTACAATGAGCAGTTCTTC; CDR3 protein: CASSVRTSGVSLSSYNEQFF
D gene: TRBD1; J gene: TRBJ2-5; V gene: TRBV7-3; clone size: few; CDR3 DNA: TGTGCCAGCAGCCCCAATACAGGGGCTCACGTTGAGACCCAGTACTTC; CDR3 protein: CASSPNTGAHVETQYF
D gene: .; J gene: TRBJ1-1; V gene: TRBV11-2; clone size: .; CDR3 DNA: TGTGCCAGCAGCCGCCCAGGTGGGGCCGGTGAAGCTTTCTTT; CDR3 protein: CASSRPGGAGEAFF
D gene: TRBD1; J gene: TRBJ2-2; V gene: TRBV10-2; clone size: .; CDR3 DNA: TGCGCCAGCCCGGGACAGGGGGCGGGCACCGGGGAGCTGTTTTTT; CDR3 protein: CASPGQGAGTGELFF
D gene: .; J gene: TRBJ1-1; V gene: TRBV15; clone size: few; CDR3 DNA: TGTGCCACCAGAGGGGTCCTTCAGCCAGCTTTCTTT; CDR3 protein: CATRGVLQPAFF
D gene: .; J gene: TRBJ2-2; V gene: TRBV5-4; clone size: once; CDR3 DNA: TGTGCCAGCAGCCGAGTTGGGCAAAAGGATCGCAGCGGGGAGCTGTTTTTT; CDR3 protein: CASSRVGQKDRSGELFF
D gene: TRBD2; J gene: TRBJ2-1; V gene: TRBV18; clone size: .; CDR3 DNA: TGTGCCAGCTCACCAGGGGCGGGGGGATATTCCTACAATGAGCAGTTCTTC; CDR3 protein: CASSPGAGGYSYNEQFF
D gene: .; J gene: TRBJ1-2; V gene: TRBV10-2; clone size: .; CDR3 DNA: TGCGCCAGCGCGGGACTCAGGGGCTACACCTTC; CDR3 protein: CASAGLRGYTF
D gene: .; J gene: TRBJ2-2; V gene: TRBV4-1; clone size: .; CDR3 DNA: TGCGCCAGCAGCCAAGATGCGGGACAGCGGACCGGGGAGCTGTTTTTT; CDR3 protein: CASSQDAGQRTGELFF
D gene: TRBD1; J gene: TRBJ1-5; V gene: TRBV30; clone size: .; CDR3 DNA: TGTGCCTGGAGTCCCCCCGGGACAGGGAATCAGCCCCAGCATTTT; CDR3 protein: CAWSPPGTGNQPQHF
D gene: TRBD1; J gene: TRBJ1-1; V gene: TRBV2; clone size: .; CDR3 DNA: TGTGCCAGCAGGGACAGGGAAATAAACACTGAAGCTTTCTTT; CDR3 protein: CASRDREINTEAFF
D gene: .; J gene: TRBJ2-3; V gene: TRBV3-1/TRBV3-2; clone size: once; CDR3 DNA: TGTGCCAGCAGCCCACGGAGCCGAAACACAGATACGCAGTATTTT; CDR3 protein: CASSPRSRNTDTQYF
D gene: TRBD1; J gene: TRBJ2-1; V gene: TRBV6-4; clone size: .; CDR3 DNA: TGTGCCAGCAGCGGGACAGGGGGGTACGGTGAGCAGTTCTTC; CDR3 protein: CASSGTGGYGEQFF
D gene: TRBD2; J gene: TRBJ2-3; V gene: TRBV14; clone size: .; CDR3 DNA: TGTGCCAGCAGCCAACAACAGCGGGGGGCGACAGATACGCAGTATTTT; CDR3 protein: CASSQQQRGATDTQYF
D gene: TRBD1; J gene: TRBJ1-6; V gene: TRBV3-1/TRBV3-2; clone size: once; CDR3 DNA: TGTGCCAGCAGCCAAGTCGGGGACAGGGGCGGTTCCTATAATTCACCCCTCCACTTT; CDR3 protein: CASSQVGDRGGSYNSPLHF
D gene: TRBD2; J gene: TRBJ2-2; V gene: TRBV6-2/TRBV6-3; clone size: .; CDR3 DNA: TGTGCCAGCAGTTACCCTAGCGGGGTCTCGAACACCGGGGAGCTGTTTTTT; CDR3 protein: CASSYPSGVSNTGELFF
D gene: TRBD2; J gene: TRBJ2-5; V gene: TRBV6-6; clone size: few; CDR3 DNA: TGTGCCAGCAGCGACCCCCCGGGACTAGCCTACTTC; CDR3 protein: CASSDPPGLAYF
D gene: .; J gene: TRBJ1-2; V gene: TRBV6-5; clone size: .; CDR3 DNA: TGTGCCAGCAGTTATTCGCTGGACAGACTTCGAAATGGCTACACCTTC; CDR3 protein: CASSYSLDRLRNGYTF
D gene: .; J gene: TRBJ2-3; V gene: TRBV19; clone size: once; CDR3 DNA: TGTGCCAGTAGCCCTGCAGGGGGGCGCGACACAGATACGCAGTATTTT; CDR3 protein: CASSPAGGRDTDTQYF
D gene: .; J gene: TRBJ1-5; V gene: TRBV21-1; clone size: few; CDR3 DNA: TGTGCCAGCAGCCCAGACGTTGTTAGGACAGGACCGTATAGCAATCAGCCCCAGCATTTT; CDR3 protein: CASSPDVVRTGPYSNQPQHF
D gene: TRBD1; J gene: TRBJ1-1; V gene: TRBV18; clone size: .; CDR3 DNA: TGTGCCAGCTCACGTACCCGACAGGGATTGATAAACACTGAAGCTTTCTTT; CDR3 protein: CASSRTRQGLINTEAFF
D gene: TRBD2; J gene: TRBJ2-1; V gene: TRBV30; clone size: once; CDR3 DNA: TGTGCCTGGAGTGTAAGGTCTACTAGCGGGTACAATGAGCAGTTCTTC; CDR3 protein: CAWSVRSTSGYNEQFF
D gene: TRBD1; J gene: TRBJ2-1; V gene: TRBV11-3; clone size: .; CDR3 DNA: TGTGCCAGCAGCCAAGGGACAGGGGCATTTCGGCAGTTCTTC; CDR3 protein: CASSQGTGAFRQFF
D gene: TRBD1; J gene: TRBJ1-2; V gene: TRBV7-9; clone size: .; CDR3 DNA: TGTGCCAGCAGCCGGGGACAGGACAATGGCTACACCTTC; CDR3 protein: CASSRGQDNGYTF
D gene: .; J gene: TRBJ1-1; V gene: TRBV19; clone size: .; CDR3 DNA: TGTGCCAGTAGTATGGCCAGGGAGGTCTCTGAAGCTTTCTTT; CDR3 protein: CASSMAREVSEAFF
D gene: .; J gene: TRBJ2-4; V gene: TRBV5-4; clone size: .; CDR3 DNA: TGTGCCAGCAGCTTGGGAGGGGGGGCCCCCAAAAACATTCAGTACTTC; CDR3 protein: CASSLGGGAPKNIQYF
D gene: .; J gene: TRBJ2-3; V gene: TRBV7-3; clone size: .; CDR3 DNA: TGTGCCAGCAGTTCGGCAGGACTTACCACAGATACGCAGTATTTT; CDR3 protein: CASSSAGLTTDTQYF
D gene: .; J gene: TRBJ1-3; V gene: TRBV15; clone size: .; CDR3 DNA: TGTGCCACCAGCAAAGCCCCGGGGGACACCATATATTTT; CDR3 protein: CATSKAPGDTIYF
D gene: .; J gene: TRBJ1-2; V gene: TRBV27; clone size: .; CDR3 DNA: TGTGCCAGCAGTTTAGCAGGGACATTCTATGGCTACACCTTC; CDR3 protein: CASSLAGTFYGYTF
D gene: .; J gene: TRBJ2-1; V gene: TRBV3-1/TRBV3-2; clone size: .; CDR3 DNA: TGTGCCAGCAGCCGTAGAGCCGATGAGCAGTTCTTC; CDR3 protein: CASSRRADEQFF
D gene: TRBD1; J gene: TRBJ2-1; V gene: TRBV24-1; clone size: .; CDR3 DNA: TGTGCCACCAGTGATCCGGGACAGGGGGCAATGGGTGAGCAGTTCTTC; CDR3 protein: CATSDPGQGAMGEQFF
D gene: TRBD2; J gene: TRBJ2-1; V gene: TRBV9; clone size: .; CDR3 DNA: TGTGCCAGCAGTCCTGGGACTAGCCGGGTTTCTGAGCAGTTCTTC; CDR3 protein: CASSPGTSRVSEQFF
D gene: TRBD2; J gene: TRBJ2-1; V gene: TRBV7-3; clone size: .; CDR3 DNA: TGTGCCAGCAGCTTACAGCGGGGGGGCCCCAATGAGCAGTTCTTC; CDR3 protein: CASSLQRGGPNEQFF
D gene: .; J gene: TRBJ2-2; V gene: TRBV2; clone size: once; CDR3 DNA: TGTGCCAGCAGTGCACAGGCCCTTACCGGGGAGCTGTTTTTT; CDR3 protein: CASSAQALTGELFF
D gene: TRBD1; J gene: TRBJ2-1; V gene: TRBV27; clone size: .; CDR3 DNA: TGTGCCAGCAGTTTAATACAGGGGGGTCACAATGAGCAGTTCTTC; CDR3 protein: CASSLIQGGHNEQFF
D gene: .; J gene: TRBJ1-6; V gene: TRBV7-8; clone size: .; CDR3 DNA: TGTGCCAGCAGCTTAGAGGCAGGTTTCATTAGACACTCCTATAATTCACCCCTCCACTTT; CDR3 protein: CASSLEAGFIRHSYNSPLHF
D gene: .; J gene: TRBJ1-1; V gene: TRBV7-3; clone size: .; CDR3 DNA: TGTGCCAGCAGCTTAACCTCAAGACAGGAAAAAGCTTTCTTT; CDR3 protein: CASSLTSRQEKAFF
D gene: .; J gene: TRBJ1-2; V gene: TRBV30; clone size: .; CDR3 DNA: TGTGCCTGGAGTGGAATCCCAGGGCCCTATGGCTACACCTTC; CDR3 protein: CAWSGIPGPYGYTF
D gene: .; J gene: TRBJ1-2; V gene: TRBV13; clone size: .; CDR3 DNA: TGTGCCAGCAGCTTACTGGGCGATTCAGGCTACACCTTC; CDR3 protein: CASSLLGDSGYTF
D gene: TRBD1; J gene: TRBJ2-3; V gene: TRBV18; clone size: .; CDR3 DNA: TGTGCCAGCTCACCAGAGGGGAGACAGGGCGCAGATACGCAGTATTTT; CDR3 protein: CASSPEGRQGADTQYF
D gene: .; J gene: TRBJ2-6; V gene: TRBV30; clone size: once; CDR3 DNA: TGTGCCTGGGGGGCCATCCTCCTGAAGTCTGGGGCCAACGTCCTGACTTTC; CDR3 protein: CAWGAILLKSGANVLTF
D gene: TRBD1; J gene: TRBJ1-5; V gene: TRBV4-1; clone size: .; CDR3 DNA: TGCGCCAGCAGCGGCGGACAGGGGGCAATTCAGCCCCAGCATTTT; CDR3 protein: CASSGGQGAIQPQHF
D gene: TRBD1; J gene: TRBJ1-4; V gene: TRBV10-3; clone size: .; CDR3 DNA: TGTGCCAGCCGCGAGCAGGGGGCGACTGTGGAAAAACTGTTTTTT; CDR3 protein: CASREQGATVEKLFF
D gene: .; J gene: TRBJ1-1; V gene: TRBV30; clone size: .; CDR3 DNA: TGTGCCTTCAGGGGTGGAGGCTCTGAAGCTTTCTTT; CDR3 protein: CAFRGGGSEAFF
D gene: .; J gene: TRBJ2-2; V gene: TRBV10-3; clone size: once; CDR3 DNA: TGTGCCATCAGGGATTCCAGCGCCGGGGAGCTGTTTTTT; CDR3 protein: CAIRDSSAGELFF
D gene: .; J gene: TRBJ2-1; V gene: TRBV5-1; clone size: .; CDR3 DNA: TGCGCCAGCAGCCCAACCGGAGCCACTTACAATGAGCAGTTCTTC; CDR3 protein: CASSPTGATYNEQFF
D gene: .; J gene: TRBJ2-3; V gene: TRBV10-3; clone size: .; CDR3 DNA: TGTGCCATCACCGATGCCCTAGGAGGGAGCACAGATACGCAGTATTTT; CDR3 protein: CAITDALGGSTDTQYF
D gene: TRBD2; J gene: TRBJ2-7; V gene: TRBV27; clone size: .; CDR3 DNA: TGTGCCAGCAGTGTAGGGAGGGGCTACGAGCAGTACTTC; CDR3 protein: CASSVGRGYEQYF
D gene: .; J gene: TRBJ2-5; V gene: TRBV6-2/TRBV6-3; clone size: .; CDR3 DNA: TGTGCCAGCAGTTACGGGGGCCTCGGGGGAGGGGAGACCCAGTACTTC; CDR3 protein: CASSYGGLGGGETQYF
D gene: .; J gene: TRBJ2-2; V gene: TRBV9; clone size: .; CDR3 DNA: TGTGCCAGCAGCGTAAGGCAGGGGAACACCGGGGAGCTGTTTTTT; CDR3 protein: CASSVRQGNTGELFF
D gene: .; J gene: TRBJ1-2; V gene: TRBV10-3; clone size: once; CDR3 DNA: TGTGCCATCAGTGAGAACCGGGACAACGGTGGCTACACCTTC; CDR3 protein: CAISENRDNGGYTF
D gene: .; J gene: TRBJ1-1; V gene: TRBV19; clone size: .; CDR3 DNA: TGTGCCAGTAGTGAACGGTGGGGCCTTAACACTGAAGCTTTCTTT; CDR3 protein: CASSERWGLNTEAFF
D gene: TRBD2; J gene: TRBJ2-3; V gene: TRBV11-2; clone size: .; CDR3 DNA: TGTGCCAGCAGCTTAGAAGGACTAGCGGGGGGGGGCACAGATACGCAGTATTTT; CDR3 protein: CASSLEGLAGGGTDTQYF
D gene: .; J gene: TRBJ1-2; V gene: TRBV7-8; clone size: .; CDR3 DNA: TGTGCCAGCAGCCCCGGGGGTCAGCTCTTGGGCTACACCTTC; CDR3 protein: CASSPGGQLLGYTF
D gene: .; J gene: TRBJ2-3; V gene: TRBV2; clone size: .; CDR3 DNA: TGTGCCAGCAGTGTGCGGTTCACAGATACGCAGTATTTT; CDR3 protein: CASSVRFTDTQYF